This entry lists 26 T cell receptor beta chains sequenced from one sample in a study of cytomegalovirus exposure and HLA in healthy donors. The PCR contained 60 Vbeta and 13 Jbeta primers. The data were produced by immunoSEQ multiplex PCR, yet TCRdb's version contains in-frame clones alone and is incomplete. Recorded here are around 44,000 clones; the top ten clones represent more than 5.5%. Sequencing was done on a sample of PBMCs. The receptor set was obtained from a male donor in good health and CMV-seropositive.

The rearrangement links TRBV4-3 to TRBJ2-2; D is possibly TRBD2 (5 bases). Trimming took off 4 bases at V and 6 bases at J, with 15 bases between the two ends. The CDR3 is 15 amino acids. Germline values: CDR1 LGHNA, CDR2 YSLEER. The CDR3 bases are TGCGCCAGCAGCCGAAATCCCGGGGTAGCCGGGGAGCTGTTTTTT. Translated: CASSRNPGVAGELFF.

The rearrangement links TRBV2 to TRBJ1-2; no clear D gene. The CDR3 extends over 12 amino acids. Germline V gene sequence: CDR1 SNHLY, CDR2 FYNNEI. V lost 5 bases to trimming and J lost 4 bases, with 8 bases between them. CDR3 residues: CASSYTAYGYTF. The CDR3 DNA is TGTGCCAGCAGTTATACAGCCTATGGCTACACCTTC.

The chain couples TRBV28 to TRBJ2-3, with 7 bases lining up with TRBD2. J gave up 0 bases and V 3 bases, and 12 bases lay outside the gene matches. This CDR3 has 18 residues. The V gene's germline CDR1 is MDHEN and CDR2 SYDVKM. Here the CDR3 reads CASSFPSLAPESTDTQYF. CDR3 nucleotide sequence: TGTGCCAGCAGTTTTCCCTCACTAGCGCCCGAGAGCACAGATACGCAGTATTTT.

The chain recombines TRBV19 with TRBJ1-1, with D possibly matching TRBD1 (5 bases). From germline, CDR1 is LNHDA and CDR2 SQIVND (reference sequence). Trimming shortened V by 6 bases and J by 3 bases, and 20 bases separated the two germline ends. The CDR3 spans 16 residues. The CDR3 loop reads CASRREGPSGDTEAFF. The CDR3, as DNA: TGTGCCAGTAGAAGAGAGGGGCCCTCGGGGGACACTGAAGCTTTCTTT.

The chain couples TRBV7-3 to TRBJ2-1, with 8 bases aligning to TRBD1. Germline V lookup: CDR1 SGHTA, CDR2 FQGTGA. This CDR3 region has 14 residues. Unmatched junction bases numbered 5, after V lost 3 bases and J lost 7 bases. CDR3 bases: TGTGCCAGCAGCTTGGACAGGGCTGGGAATGAGCAGTTCTTC. It is translated as CASSLDRAGNEQFF.

The rearrangement uses TRBV11-1 and TRBJ2-2, with a weak D call TRBD2 (6 bases). Germline CDR1 SGHAT, CDR2 FQDESV (reference sequence). V lost 5 bases and J 7 bases, leaving 20 bases between the germline ends. This CDR3 is built from 16 residues. In nucleotides, the CDR3 is TGTGCCAGCAGCCCTCTCTCCGGGACTTTATACGGGGAGCTGTTTTTT. Translation gives CASSPLSGTLYGELFF.

This sequence joins TRBV7-9 and TRBJ2-7, with D perhaps matching TRBD2 (6 bases). The CDR3 is made up of 14 amino acids. Germline V CDR1 and CDR2: SEHNR, FQNEAQ (reference sequence). The V gene lost 4 bases and the J gene lost 3 bases, with 13 bases spanning the gap. The DNA of the CDR3 is TGTGCCAGCAGCTCCCGGGGGAGAGGCTACGAGCAGTACTTC. This translates into CASSSRGRGYEQYF. The full variable domain, in which reference TRBV7-9 and TRBJ2-7 provide the parts outside the CDR3, is DTGVSQNPRHKITKRGQNVTFRCDPISEHNRLYWYRQTLGQGPEFLTYFQNEAQLEKSRLLSDRFSAERPKGSFSTLEIQRTEQGDSAMYLCASSSRGRGYEQYFGPGTRLTVT.

The chain joins TRBV5-8 to TRBJ1-1; the D is unclear. CDR3 length equals 13 residues. CDR1 is SGHTS and CDR2 is YDEGEE in the germline V gene. The V gene lost 2 bases and the J gene lost 1 base, with 6 bases spanning the gap. The CDR3: CASSFSPNTEAFF. CDR3 nucleotide sequence: TGTGCCAGCAGCTTCAGTCCGAACACTGAAGCTTTCTTT.

The chain carries TRBV6-1 and TRBJ1-2; D remains ambiguous. Trimming took off 2 bases at V and 4 bases at J, with 14 bases between the two ends. The germline CDR1 and CDR2 sequences are MNHNS and SASEGT. CDR3 length: 15 amino acids. The CDR3 sequence is CASSELAGAGYGYTF. The CDR3 DNA follows: TGTGCCAGCAGTGAATTGGCGGGAGCGGGCTATGGCTACACCTTC.

As regards this clone: The sample carries other DNA sequences with the same CDR3. The V call is TRBV28, the J call TRBJ1-1; 9 bases line up with TRBD1. The CDR3 loop spans 15 amino acids. The ends lost 6 bases at V and 0 bases at J; junction bases unmatched: 5. Germline V gene sequence: CDR1 MDHEN, CDR2 SYDVKM. CDR3 in DNA: TGTGCCAGCAGCGAGACAGGGGGAGTGAACACTGAAGCTTTCTTT. Translating gives CASSETGGVNTEAFF.

The CDR3 DNA reads as TGTGCCAGCAGCCAACAGCAGGGGGCGCACCACGAGCAGTACTTC. Protein sequence: CASSQQQGAHHEQYF. The chain is built from TRBV16 and TRBJ2-7; 8 nucleotides line up with TRBD1. Unmatched junction bases numbered 8, after V lost 2 bases and J lost 5 bases. CDR3 length: 15 amino acids. The germline gives CDR1 KGHSY, CDR2 FQNENV.

The genes are TRBV30 and TRBJ1-2, with D possibly matching TRBD1 (6 bases). Between the trimmed V and J ends, which lost 4 bases and 4 bases, there was a span of 10 bases. This CDR3 spans 12 amino acids. Germline lookup yields CDR1 GTSNPN and CDR2 SVGIG (reference sequence). For the CDR3, the DNA is TGTGCCTGGATTGGGGACATCTATGGCTACACCTTC. Translating it yields CAWIGDIYGYTF.

Worth noting for this clone: Its ends do not fully match the called genes, so a read error is possible. The rearrangement joins TRBV5-5 to TRBJ1-2, with 8 bases lining up with TRBD1. Per the germline V gene, CDR1 is SGHKS and CDR2 is YYEKEE (reference sequence). The CDR3 has 13 residues. This chain's CDR3 is CASSLERDRPPSF. CDR3 coding DNA: TGTGCCAGCAGCTTGGAAAGGGACAGGCCGCCTTCCTTC.

The genes are TRBV9 and TRBJ2-5; 7 bases map to TRBD2. From germline, CDR1 is SGDLS and CDR2 YYNGEE. The CDR3 length is 15 residues. V dropped 1 base and J dropped 5; count of bases not matched to a gene: 8. CDR3 nucleotides: TGTGCCAGCAGCGTAATGGGGGTCGGGGGGGAGACCCAGTACTTC. Its translation is CASSVMGVGGETQYF.

V is TRBV29-1 and J is TRBJ2-7; a weak D match, TRBD2 (5 bases). The germline gives CDR1 SQVTM, CDR2 ANQGSEA. The CDR3 is 14 amino acids. V lost 6 bases and J 2 bases, leaving 17 bases between the germline ends. CDR3 in amino acids: CSVTTGSFTYEQYF. DNA of the CDR3: TGCAGCGTGACCACGGGAAGTTTTACCTACGAGCAGTACTTC.

V gene TRBV27 combines with J gene TRBJ2-2; 9 bases align to TRBD2. The CDR3 extends over 16 amino acids. J gave up 3 bases and V 7 bases, and 9 bases lay outside the gene matches. Germline CDR1 MNHEY, CDR2 SMNVEV (reference sequence). CDR3: CASIGSGGFYTGELFF. The CDR3 coding sequence is TGTGCCAGCATAGGTAGCGGGGGATTTTACACCGGGGAGCTGTTTTTT.

The chain has TRBV7-8 and TRBJ2-1; 11 bases line up with TRBD2. The CDR3 runs 20 residues. V lost 3 bases and J lost 0; bases outside the gene matches: 13. In germline, CDR1 is SGHVS, CDR2 FQNEAQ. For the CDR3, the DNA is TGTGCCAGCAGCTTGCAACCGGGACTAGCGGACTGCTACTCCTACAATGAGCAGTTCTTC. It encodes CASSLQPGLADCYSYNEQFF.

As DNA, the CDR3 is TGTGCCAGCTCTGCACAGGGGGCACTAAATTCACCCCTCCACTTT. Encoded protein: CASSAQGALNSPLHF. J is TRBJ1-6 and V is TRBV18, with 9 bases lining up with TRBD1. The germline V gene encodes CDR1 KGHSH and CDR2 LQKENI. J gave up 7 bases and V 6 bases, and 7 bases lay outside the gene matches. This CDR3 is 15 amino acids long.

The chain joins TRBV27 to TRBJ2-7; D gene uncertain. The germline V and J ends were trimmed by 2 bases and 5 bases, with 13 bases remaining between them. This CDR3 has 14 amino acids. The germline V gene has CDR1 MNHEY and CDR2 SMNVEV (reference sequence). The CDR3 DNA follows: TGTGCCAGCAGTTTACGCTACCCCCTTGACGAGCAGTACTTC. Protein: CASSLRYPLDEQYF.

The J gene is TRBJ2-1, the V gene TRBV7-2, with TRBD2 matching over 13 bases. The CDR3 extends over 16 amino acids. Trimming took 5 bases from V and 2 from J; bases not matched to a gene: 3. The germline gives CDR1 SGHTA, CDR2 FQGNSA. The CDR3 reads CASSPGLAGAYNEQFF. For the CDR3, the DNA is TGTGCCAGCAGCCCAGGACTAGCGGGGGCCTACAATGAGCAGTTCTTC.

The chain couples TRBV11-1 to TRBJ2-7; D is uncertain. The CDR3 extends over 13 amino acids. The ends were cut back, 0 bases at V and 3 bases at J, with 6 bases in the middle. In germline, CDR1 is SGHAT, CDR2 FQDESV (reference sequence). The CDR3 DNA reads TGTGCCAGCAGCTTAGCCCCATTCTACGAGCAGTACTTC. It encodes CASSLAPFYEQYF.

The chain uses TRBV7-8 and TRBJ2-2; 14 bases match TRBD2. Trimming at V came to 5 bases and at J to 0 bases, leaving 11 bases not matched to a gene. CDR1 and CDR2 from the germline V gene are SGHVS and FQNEAQ. This CDR3 comprises 20 residues. The chain's CDR3 is CASSQPRLAGGIPNTGELFF. The CDR3 DNA follows: TGTGCCAGCAGCCAACCTCGACTAGCGGGGGGGATACCGAACACCGGGGAGCTGTTTTTT.

J is TRBJ1-1 and V is TRBV7-2, with 10 positions matching TRBD1. The CDR3 contains 15 residues. CDR1 and CDR2 (germline): SGHTA, FQGNSA. The junction had 7 bases not matched to a gene; V was cut back by 4 bases and J by 5 bases. Here the CDR3 reads CASSSTGGAKTEAFF. CDR3 DNA sequence: TGTGCCAGCAGCTCGACAGGGGGCGCTAAGACTGAAGCTTTCTTT.

V usage is TRBV7-6 and J usage is TRBJ2-7; D perhaps matches TRBD2 (7 bases). This CDR3 has 16 amino acids. V lost 5 bases and J lost 2, with 19 bases in between. Germline V CDR1 and CDR2: SGHVS, FNYEAQ. The CDR3 DNA reads TGTGCCAGCAGCGGGGGGGGCCAGGGAATCGCCTACGAGCAGTACTTC. This encodes CASSGGGQGIAYEQYF. Full variable domain (outside the CDR3, taken from reference TRBV7-6 and TRBJ2-7): GAGVSQSPRYKVTKRGQDVALRCDPISGHVSLYWYRQALGQGPEFLTYFNYEAQQDKSGLPNDRFSAERPEGSISTLTIQRTEQRDSAMYRCASSGGGQGIAYEQYFGPGTRLTVT.

Concerning this clone: Given the absence of the conserved phenylalanine or tryptophan at the CDR3 end, a read error is likely. The DNA is left out, because the CDR3 cannot be placed on it with certainty; the CDR3 is given as TCRdb lists it. The chain couples TRBV21-1 to TRBJ2-7; the D segment call TRBD1 is taken from the table without a DNA check. TRBV21-1 is described as a pseudogene. Inclusive of both ends, the CDR3 amounts to 17 amino acids. The chain's CDR3 is CASSPPRFRVSSYEQYL.

The chain recombines TRBV7-6 with TRBJ2-2; the match to TRBD2 covers 8 bases. CDR3 length: 14 residues. Germline values: CDR1 SGHVS, CDR2 FNYEAQ. Trimming cost V 4 bases and J 3 bases; bases outside gene matches: 1. The CDR3 region is CASSWRGDTGELFF. Written as DNA, the CDR3 is TGTGCCAGCAGCTGGCGGGGGGACACCGGGGAGCTGTTTTTT. The variable domain in full, with the rest retrieved from reference TRBV7-6 and TRBJ2-2, is GAGVSQSPRYKVTKRGQDVALRCDPISGHVSLYWYRQALGQGPEFLTYFNYEAQQDKSGLPNDRFSAERPEGSISTLTIQRTEQRDSAMYRCASSWRGDTGELFFGEGSRLTVL.